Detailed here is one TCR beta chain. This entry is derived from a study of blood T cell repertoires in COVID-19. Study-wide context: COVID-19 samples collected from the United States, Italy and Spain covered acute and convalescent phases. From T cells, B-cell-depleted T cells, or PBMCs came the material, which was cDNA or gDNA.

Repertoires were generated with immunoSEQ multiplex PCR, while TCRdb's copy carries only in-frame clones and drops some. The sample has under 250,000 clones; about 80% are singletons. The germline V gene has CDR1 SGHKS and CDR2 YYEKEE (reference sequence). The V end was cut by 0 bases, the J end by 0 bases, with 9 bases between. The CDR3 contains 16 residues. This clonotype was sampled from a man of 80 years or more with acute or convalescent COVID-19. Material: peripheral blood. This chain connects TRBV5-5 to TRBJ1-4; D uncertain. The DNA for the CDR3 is TGTGCCAGCAGCTTGGGGGCCGTGGCAACTAATGAAAAACTGTTTTTT. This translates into CASSLGAVATNEKLFF.